The 14 T cell receptor beta chains below all came from one sample that was sequenced in a study of Graves' ophthalmopathy and Graves' hyperthyroidism. From RNA, the CDR3 regions of TCR beta chains were amplified and sequenced. RT-PCR with HTBI primers came first, then second-round multiplex PCR. MiXCR, applied by TCRdb to the multiplex PCR reads, yields one record per CDR3 protein. The table shows hundreds of thousands of distinct CDR3 sequences, with about 46% occurring only once. Sample: peripheral blood. These receptors were taken from an adult man with Graves' ophthalmopathy.

A single count supports this clonotype. J is TRBJ1-1 and V is TRBV3-1, with D possibly being TRBD1 (5 bases). Trimming stripped 3 bases from V and 5 bases from J, with 13 bases between. This CDR3 spans 14 amino acids. Germline assignment: CDR1 LGHDT and CDR2 YNNKEL (reference sequence). CDR3 sequence reads: CASSQGRGGTEAFF. CDR3 bases: TGTGCCAGCAGCCAGGGACGGGGGGGGACTGAAGCTTTCTTT.

DNA for the CDR3: TGCGCCAGCAGCCAGGCGGTTACCTACGAGCAGTACTTC. This sequence encodes CASSQAVTYEQYF. V gene TRBV4-1 combines with J gene TRBJ2-7; no firm D call. Germline V gene lookup returns CDR1 MGHRA and CDR2 YSYEKL. The germline V and J ends were trimmed by 3 bases and 2 bases, with 8 bases remaining between them. CDR3 length: 13 amino acids.

The chain employs TRBV4-1 and TRBJ2-7; D is unresolved. Trimming left V 2 bases short and J 5 bases short, with 13 bases between. There are 14 residues in the CDR3. Germline V gene data show CDR1 as MGHRA and CDR2 as YSYEKL. The CDR3 sequence is CASSQPTGSHEQYF. The CDR3 DNA is TGCGCCAGCAGCCAACCTACGGGTTCCCACGAGCAGTACTTC.

The V gene is TRBV5-1, the J gene TRBJ1-1; D perhaps matches TRBD1 (5 bases). The germline V gene encodes CDR1 SGHRS and CDR2 YFSETQ. The CDR3 covers 16 residues. V lost 4 bases, J lost 2 bases, and 18 bases lay in between. Written as DNA, the CDR3 is TGCGCCAGCAGCCACCGGGACTTCACACCAAACACTGAAGCTTTCTTT. It yields the protein CASSHRDFTPNTEAFF.

This clonotype was observed a few times. The J gene is TRBJ1-2, the V gene TRBV20-1; no reliable D call. Germline V lookup: CDR1 DFQATT, CDR2 SNEGSKA (reference sequence). CDR3 length equals 12 residues. The V end was cut by 0 bases, the J end by 5 bases, with 7 bases between. CDR3 nucleotide sequence: TGCAGTGCTAGAGACCCCCAGTATGGCTACACCTTC. It is translated as CSARDPQYGYTF.

In nucleotides, the CDR3 is TGTGCCAGCAGCTTAGACAGGGGGACCCGTTTTGGGGAGCTGTTTTTT. Translating it yields CASSLDRGTRFGELFF. The chain combines TRBV7-9 with TRBJ2-2; TRBD1 agrees at 8 bases. The V gene end was trimmed by 1 base and the J gene end by 8 bases; junction bases not matched to a gene: 9. CDR3 length: 16 residues. CDR1 SEHNR and CDR2 FQNEAQ come from the germline V gene (reference sequence).

This clonotype was picked up many times. This chain connects TRBV7-9 to TRBJ1-4, with unresolved D. Germline values: CDR1 SEHNR, CDR2 FQNEAQ (reference sequence). The CDR3 runs 14 residues. Trimming left V 2 bases short and J 7 bases short, with 11 bases between. In DNA, the CDR3 is TGTGCCAGCAGCTTAACGGAGGCGACTGAAAAACTGTTTTTT. It encodes CASSLTEATEKLFF.

This clonotype was seen a few times. The chain has TRBV10-3 and TRBJ2-7; the match to TRBD2 covers 9 bases. The CDR3 covers 16 residues. Germline V gives CDR1 ENHRY, CDR2 SYGVKD. V shed 2 bases and J 3 bases; nucleotides not matched to a gene: 8. The CDR3: CAISEPGLAEDYEQYF. The CDR3 region has the DNA TGTGCCATCAGTGAGCCGGGACTAGCCGAAGACTACGAGCAGTACTTC.

V is TRBV20-1 and J is TRBJ2-5; D remains unclear. V lost 0 bases and J 2 bases, leaving 19 bases between the germline ends. Germline CDR1 reads DFQATT; CDR2 reads SNEGSKA (reference sequence). CDR3 length: 17 residues. CDR3 protein: CSARDRTVPGVQETQYF. The CDR3 DNA sequence: TGCAGTGCTAGAGACCGGACCGTCCCTGGAGTTCAAGAGACCCAGTACTTC.

In this sample, this clonotype turned up many times. The CDR3 DNA follows: TGTGCCAGCGGGCACAGGGTTAGTAATTCACCCCTCCACTTT. Translated, it gives CASGHRVSNSPLHF. This sequence joins TRBV25-1 and TRBJ1-6; D is perhaps TRBD1 (6 bases). Germline V gives CDR1 MGHDK, CDR2 SYGVNS. V gave up 8 bases and J gave up 6 bases, with 14 bases separating them. The CDR3 is 14 amino acids.

This clonotype was observed a few times. This rearrangement joins TRBV5-6 to TRBJ2-5, with TRBD2 matching over 7 bases. The CDR3 loop spans 15 amino acids. CDR1 and CDR2 (germline): SGHDT, YYEEEE. The junction had 11 bases not matched to a gene; V was cut back by 4 bases and J by 5 bases. This CDR3 reads CASSPPEWGGETQYF. CDR3 sequence (DNA): TGTGCCAGCAGCCCCCCGGAGTGGGGGGGGGAGACCCAGTACTTC.

The CDR3 is CASSDGQGFYEQYF. The DNA for the CDR3 is TGTGCCAGCAGTGATGGACAGGGGTTTTACGAGCAGTACTTC. J is TRBJ2-7 and V is TRBV12-3 or TRBV12-4, with TRBD1 matching 9 bases. V lost 5 bases, J lost 4 bases, and 6 bases stayed unmatched. The CDR3 has 14 residues.

The V call is TRBV5-4, the J call TRBJ2-2; D is possibly TRBD1 or TRBD2 (5 bases each). Trimming stripped 4 bases from V and 3 bases from J, with 19 bases between. Per the germline V gene, CDR1 is SGHNT and CDR2 is YYREEE (reference sequence). This CDR3 is built from 17 residues. CDR3 sequence: CASSPGVGTPYTGELFF. CDR3 DNA sequence: TGTGCCAGCAGCCCCGGGGTGGGGACCCCATACACCGGGGAGCTGTTTTTT.

The J gene is TRBJ1-1, the V gene TRBV7-2; weak D call: TRBD1 (6 bases). The CDR3 is 16 amino acids. Germline V gives CDR1 SGHTA, CDR2 FQGNSA. The V end was cut by 5 bases, the J end by 0 bases, with 16 bases between. This chain's CDR3 is CASSPPWGAMNTEAFF. In DNA, the CDR3 is TGTGCCAGCAGCCCTCCATGGGGGGCCATGAACACTGAAGCTTTCTTT.